This T cell receptor beta chain appears in the sequencing data of a study of a mutant IDH1 vaccine in newly diagnosed glioma. About the research overall: The start of vaccination came 4-6 weeks after radiotherapy alone, or with temozolomide cycles.

Time point noted: week 11, during vaccination. A 20-mer mutant IDH1 peptide at 300 ug was injected subcutaneously with topical imiquimod. In the case of this clone: Its matching antigen is unknown.

Some clones are missing from TCRdb's copy, which holds only in-frame ones; the method was immunoSEQ multiplex PCR. Here the sample spans about 110,000 clones, roughly nine tenths being singletons. Study results and caveats: Vaccine-induced immune responses occurred in 90% to 95% of patients.

Germline lookup yields CDR1 MNHEY and CDR2 SVGAGI. V was clipped by 6 bases and J by 6 bases; unmatched bases: 6. The CDR3 sequence is 13 residues long. The source was PBMCs, collected from a glioma patient whose treatment included an IDH1 peptide vaccine. This sequence joins TRBV6-5 and TRBJ2-7; 9 positions match TRBD1. The sequence was obtained from a woman aged 50 to 65 with glioma. CDR3 sequence: CASRLQGAREQYF. CDR3 sequence (DNA): TGTGCCAGCAGACTACAGGGGGCGCGCGAGCAGTACTTC.